This TCR beta chain stems from a study of shared clonotypes between healthy human individuals. Each subset's genomic DNA was shared equally among a number of immunoSEQ plates. Produced via immunoSEQ multiplex PCR; TCRdb's table is partial and in-frame only. Here the sample spans more than 1,200,000 clones, 98% to 99% being singletons. The CDR3 totals 14 residues. From germline, CDR1 is LNHDA and CDR2 SQIVND (reference sequence). J gave up 9 bases and V 3 bases, and 8 bases lay outside the gene matches. Source material: naive CD4+ T cells sorted from blood. This sample's subset: CD45RA+ positively selected. J is TRBJ2-1 and V is TRBV19, with TRBD1 identical over 7 bases. The TCR sequence derives from a man aged 25-40 years in good health. CDR3 loop: CASSILRGNTEQFF. For the CDR3, the DNA is TGTGCCAGTAGTATTCTCAGGGGGAACACTGAGCAGTTCTTC.